This passage covers 9 T cell receptor beta chains from one sample sequenced in a study of blood T cell repertoires in COVID-19. Repertoires were generated with immunoSEQ multiplex PCR, while TCRdb's copy carries only in-frame clones and drops some. This sample has roughly 130,000 clones, with less than 85% found just once. The sample was peripheral blood. Receptors were obtained from a woman aged 55-70 years with acute or convalescent COVID-19.

The chain links TRBV19 to TRBJ1-1; perhaps TRBD1 as D (6 bases). CDR1 is LNHDA and CDR2 is SQIVND in the germline V gene (reference sequence). The CDR3 has 14 amino acids. V dropped 5 bases and J dropped 6 bases, with 16 bases sitting between them. The CDR3 spells CASSSTPGAAEAFF. The CDR3 DNA reads TGTGCCAGTAGTTCAACCCCAGGGGCAGCTGAAGCTTTCTTT.

There are a few counts of this clone. CDR3 protein: CASSRVSSGGAKEQYF. The CDR3 DNA sequence: TGTGCCAGCAGCCGAGTTTCTAGCGGGGGGGCAAAGGAGCAGTACTTC. The rearrangement uses TRBV3-1 (or the pseudogene TRBV3-2) and TRBJ2-7; 12 nucleotides match TRBD2. The CDR3 covers 16 residues. Germline lookup yields CDR1 LGHDT and CDR2 YNNKEL (reference sequence). V was clipped by 4 bases and J by 7 bases; unmatched bases: 11.

The chain carries TRBV6-6 and TRBJ1-2, with 7 bases aligning to TRBD1. Germline values: CDR1 MNHNY, CDR2 SVGAGI (reference sequence). V lost 6 bases to trimming and J lost 5 bases; unmatched junction nucleotides: 3. This CDR3 spans 12 amino acids. This CDR3 is CASSQTGYGYTF. The CDR3 coding sequence is TGTGCCAGCAGCCAGACAGGGTATGGCTACACCTTC.

The chain links TRBV5-4 to TRBJ1-2; 9 bases are shared with TRBD1. V gave up 9 bases and J gave up 7 bases; unmatched junction bases: 16. The CDR3 consists of 15 residues. Germline V lookup: CDR1 SGHNT, CDR2 YYREEE (reference sequence). The CDR3 is CATGGTGTVSGGYTF. CDR3 nucleotides: TGTGCCACCGGGGGGACAGGGACGGTATCGGGTGGCTACACCTTC.

The V and J genes are TRBV24-1 and TRBJ2-5, with 9 bases that match TRBD1. CDR1 KGHDR and CDR2 SFDVKD come from the germline V gene. The CDR3 is 16 amino acids. V was clipped by 3 bases and J by 5 bases; unmatched bases: 9. DNA for the CDR3: TGTGCCACCAGTGATCGTTCGCCACAGGGGGCTGAGACCCAGTACTTC. Translation: CATSDRSPQGAETQYF.

The CDR3 DNA reads as TGTGCCAGCAGCGTAGCTGGACAGAGAACCGGGGAGCTGTTTTTT. Translated, it gives CASSVAGQRTGELFF. The chain carries TRBV9 and TRBJ2-2; tentatively, D is TRBD1 (6 bases). Per germline, CDR1 SGDLS and CDR2 YYNGEE. There are 15 residues in the CDR3. V lost 0 bases to trimming and J lost 5 bases, with 11 bases between them.

The CDR3 loop is CASRITGPQHF. The CDR3 nucleotides read TGTGCCAGCAGAATAACGGGGCCCCAGCATTTT. The chain has TRBV28 and TRBJ1-5; D unclear. Germline-derived CDR1 and CDR2 are MDHEN and SYDVKM. This CDR3 has 11 residues. Trimming removed 6 bases from V and 9 bases from J, with 9 bases in between.

The chain combines TRBV6-6 with TRBJ1-2; TRBD1 is a possible D gene (6 bases). The germline V gene has CDR1 MNHNY and CDR2 SVGAGI (reference sequence). This CDR3 contains 16 residues. V gave up 0 bases and J gave up 8 bases, with 19 bases separating them. The CDR3 DNA sequence: TGTGCCAGCAGTTACTCCCGGGACACCAAGCGGTGGGGCTACACCTTC. Translating gives CASSYSRDTKRWGYTF.

The rearrangement links TRBV13 to TRBJ2-2; D might be TRBD1 (5 bases). CDR3 length: 13 amino acids. The V end was cut by 3 bases, the J end by 4 bases, with 6 bases between. CDR1 PRHDT and CDR2 FYEKMQ come from the germline V gene (reference sequence). CDR3 amino acids: CASSFRVTGELFF. The CDR3 DNA follows: TGTGCCAGCAGCTTCAGGGTCACCGGGGAGCTGTTTTTT.